These 17 T cell receptor beta chains were sequenced from one sample in a study of Ad26.COV2.S vaccination and SARS-CoV-2 variants. Sequencing was performed with immunoSEQ multiplex PCR; in TCRdb, only in-frame clones are kept and a portion is missing. The profile shows hundreds of thousands of clones, 90% of them singletons. Treatment indicated: around 19 received Ad26.COV2.S at low or high dose, single or two shots; about 5 received placebo; per-sample allocation not given. Collection of the samples took place on day 63 after the first injection of vaccine or placebo. Sample: peripheral blood, taken in a trial of Ad26.COV2.S vaccine versus placebo. The receptors here all came from a person between 18 and 65 years old who received the Ad26.COV2.S COVID-19 vaccine or a placebo.

The rearrangement uses TRBV12-3 or TRBV12-4 and TRBJ1-2; 7 bases line up with TRBD1. V lost 6 bases, J lost 5 bases, and 6 bases stayed unmatched. This CDR3 is built from 13 residues. This CDR3 is CASRPGTVYGYTF. The CDR3 DNA is TGTGCCAGCAGACCCGGGACAGTTTATGGCTACACCTTC.

The genes are TRBV6-5 and TRBJ2-7; D tentatively reads TRBD1 or TRBD2 (5 bases each). The CDR3 is 13 amino acids. The germline V gene has CDR1 MNHEY and CDR2 SVGAGI. Trimming took 10 bases from V and 3 from J, leaving 16 bases between them. CDR3 sequence reads: CATEGISVYEQYF. The CDR3 DNA sequence: TGTGCCACCGAGGGGATATCGGTCTACGAGCAGTACTTC.

V usage is TRBV14 and J usage is TRBJ1-1; the match to TRBD1 covers 7 bases. This CDR3 contains 15 residues. The germline V gene has CDR1 SGHDN and CDR2 FVKESK. The ends lost 4 bases at V and 5 bases at J; junction bases unmatched: 10. Here the CDR3 reads CASSPRGQGVTEAFF. The CDR3 DNA sequence: TGTGCCAGCAGCCCCCGGGGGCAGGGGGTGACTGAAGCTTTCTTT.

The rearrangement uses TRBV10-3 and TRBJ2-2, with 11 bases lining up with TRBD2. With V trimmed by 0 bases and J by 5 bases, 2 bases remained unmatched. CDR1 and CDR2 (germline): ENHRY, SYGVKD. CDR3 length: 16 residues. The CDR3 reads CAISESLAGATGELFF. In DNA, the CDR3 is TGTGCCATCAGTGAGTCACTAGCGGGAGCGACCGGGGAGCTGTTTTTT.

This clone was recorded only once. This chain connects TRBV5-1 to TRBJ2-7, with a possible D match to TRBD1 (6 bases). The CDR3 loop spans 13 amino acids. The germline V and J ends were trimmed by 0 bases and 6 bases, with 10 bases remaining between them. Germline lookup yields CDR1 SGHRS and CDR2 YFSETQ. CDR3 coding DNA: TGCGCCAGCAGCTTGGACAGGGCAGGCGAGCAGTACTTC. It translates to CASSLDRAGEQYF.

This clone was seen only a few times. At the DNA level, this CDR3 is encoded by other sequences in the same sample as well. The V call is TRBV7-2, the J call TRBJ2-7, with 7 bases matching TRBD1. The CDR3 is 14 residues long. Germline V gene sequence: CDR1 SGHTA, CDR2 FQGNSA. J gave up 4 bases and V 3 bases, and 6 bases lay outside the gene matches. As DNA, the CDR3 is TGTGCCAGCAGCTTGGAGACAGGGACGTACGAGCAGTACTTC. Protein sequence: CASSLETGTYEQYF.

The rearrangement uses TRBV6-5 and TRBJ2-1; 7 bases are shared with TRBD1. The V segment lost 2 bases and the J segment 9 bases; nucleotides outside the gene matches: 7. CDR1 and CDR2 from the germline V gene are MNHEY and SVGAGI. The CDR3 covers 14 residues. The CDR3 DNA reads as TGTGCCAGCAGTTACAATCCAGAGGGGGCTGAGCAGTTCTTC. This encodes CASSYNPEGAEQFF.

The chain links TRBV28 to TRBJ2-7, with a tentative D call TRBD2 (5 bases). The V end lost 7 bases, the J end lost 1 base, and 14 bases lay between the germline ends. CDR3 size: 14 residues. Per the germline V gene, CDR1 is MDHEN and CDR2 is SYDVKM. CDR3 amino acids: CASNFLRGSYEQYF. The DNA of the CDR3 is TGTGCCAGCAACTTCCTTCGGGGTTCCTACGAGCAGTACTTC.

The genes are TRBV4-1 and TRBJ2-1, with D maybe TRBD2 (6 bases). The CDR3 covers 16 residues. Germline CDR1 and CDR2: MGHRA and YSYEKL. With 4 bases removed from V and 4 bases from J, the gap between germline ends came to 17 bases. CDR3 sequence reads: CASSRRLTGTYNEQFF. The CDR3 DNA is TGCGCCAGCAGCCGCCGTCTAACGGGGACTTACAATGAGCAGTTCTTC.

The chain combines TRBV7-9 with TRBJ2-4; TRBD2 matches at 8 bases. V lost 3 bases, J lost 1 base, and 2 bases stayed unmatched. Germline V CDR1 and CDR2: SEHNR, FQNEAQ (reference sequence). This CDR3 has 15 amino acids. For the CDR3, the DNA is TGTGCCAGCAGCTTTACTAGCGGCGCCAAAAACATTCAGTACTTC. This codes for CASSFTSGAKNIQYF.

This clone was observed a handful of times. The chain employs TRBV25-1 and TRBJ2-7; 8 bases agree with TRBD2. Germline CDR1 reads MGHDK; CDR2 reads SYGVNS. The CDR3 has 17 amino acids. After removal of 5 bases from V and 2 bases from J, the junction contained 14 bases not matched to a gene. The CDR3 sequence is CASSILTYSGNPYEQYF. For the CDR3, the DNA is TGTGCCAGCAGTATCCTGACTTATAGCGGGAACCCCTACGAGCAGTACTTC.

This sequence joins TRBV7-6 and TRBJ2-7, with 7 bases fitting TRBD1. This CDR3 region has 15 residues. CDR1 SGHVS and CDR2 FNYEAQ come from the germline V gene. V lost 8 bases to trimming and J lost 1 base; unmatched junction nucleotides: 11. In DNA, the CDR3 is TGTGCCAGCGCCCTCGGGACAGAACTGTCCTACGAGCAGTACTTC. It codes for CASALGTELSYEQYF.

The rearrangement joins TRBV18 to TRBJ2-2, with unresolved D. Trimming took off 1 base at V and 7 bases at J, with 10 bases between the two ends. CDR1 and CDR2 from the germline V gene are KGHSH and LQKENI. CDR3 length equals 14 residues. The CDR3 region is CASSPLDMNGELFF. The CDR3 nucleotides are TGTGCCAGCTCACCACTCGATATGAACGGGGAGCTGTTTTTT. Supplemented by reference TRBV18 and TRBJ2-2, the full variable domain reads NAGVMQNPRHLVRRRGQEARLRCSPMKGHSHVYWYRQLPEEGLKFMVYLQKENIIDESGMPKERFSAEFPKEGPSILRIQQVVRGDSAAYFCASSPLDMNGELFFGEGSRLTVL.

The V call is TRBV5-8, the J call TRBJ2-2; tentatively, D is TRBD1 (6 bases). Germline V gives CDR1 SGHTS, CDR2 YDEGEE. The length of the CDR3 is 14 residues. V was shortened by 2 bases and J by 1 base, with 6 bases between the two germline ends. For the CDR3, the DNA is TGTGCCAGCAGCTTACAGGGGAACACCGGGGAGCTGTTTTTT. This encodes CASSLQGNTGELFF.

The V and J genes are TRBV6-6 and TRBJ1-6; D remains ambiguous. The V and J ends lost 4 bases and 6 bases respectively, with 13 bases between them. Germline CDR1 MNHNY, CDR2 SVGAGI (reference sequence). The CDR3 has 15 amino acids. The CDR3 DNA reads as TGTGCCAGCAGTTTCCGGGAGGCCCCTAATTCACCCCTCCACTTT. This gives the protein CASSFREAPNSPLHF.

J is TRBJ2-7 and V is TRBV9; perhaps TRBD2 as D (6 bases). The CDR3 sequence is 16 residues long. The V gene's germline CDR1 is SGDLS and CDR2 YYNGEE. V was cut by 4 bases and J by 2 bases, with 19 bases left in between. This CDR3 reads CASSRSGQVPTYEQYF. The CDR3 coding sequence is TGTGCCAGCAGCAGAAGCGGGCAAGTCCCAACCTACGAGCAGTACTTC.

The chain links TRBV21-1 to TRBJ1-3; the table's D gene call, TRBD1, was not cross checked with the DNA. TRBV21-1 is a pseudogene locus. The CDR3 length is 16 residues. CDR3 nucleotides: TGTGCCAGCAGCAACAGGGGGATGTCGTCTGGAAACACCATATATTTT. The encoded protein is CASSNRGMSSGNTIYF.